This T cell receptor beta chain is drawn from a study of blood T cell repertoires in COVID-19. Assay used: immunoSEQ multiplex PCR; TCRdb lists only in-frame clones, some missing. The repertoire includes fewer than 500,000 clones, 80% to 90% of them detected once, and around 0.92% sits in the top ten. The TCR sequence derives from a man between 18 and 29 years old with COVID-19, enrolled during active disease. Sequencing was performed on peripheral blood.

This chain's CDR3 is CASSLELGDSSYNEQFF. For the CDR3, the DNA is TGTGCCAGCAGCTTGGAGCTGGGTGACTCCTCCTACAATGAGCAGTTCTTC. J is TRBJ2-1 and V is TRBV5-4; D uncertain. The germline V gene has CDR1 SGHNT and CDR2 YYREEE (reference sequence). Trimming took 0 bases from V and 0 from J, leaving 13 bases between them. The CDR3 is made up of 17 amino acids.